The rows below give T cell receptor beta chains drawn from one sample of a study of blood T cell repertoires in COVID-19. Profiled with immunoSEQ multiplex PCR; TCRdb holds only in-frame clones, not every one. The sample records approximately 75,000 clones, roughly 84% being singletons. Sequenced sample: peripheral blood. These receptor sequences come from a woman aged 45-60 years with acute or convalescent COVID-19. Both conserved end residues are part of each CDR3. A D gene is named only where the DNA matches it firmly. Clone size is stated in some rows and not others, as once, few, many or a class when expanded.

CDR3: CAWSKDRYGLEQYF
DNA: TGTGCCTGGAGTAAAGACAGATATGGCCTCGAGCAGTACTTC
V: TRBV30
D: -
size: -
J: TRBJ2-7

CDR3: CASSLGGLAGNYNEQFF
DNA: TGTGCCAGCAGTTTAGGTGGTCTAGCGGGAAATTACAATGAGCAGTTCTTC
V: TRBV28
D: TRBD2
size: few
J: TRBJ2-1

CDR3: CASRVQGREQYF
DNA: TGTGCCAGCAGAGTACAGGGGCGGGAGCAGTACTTC
V: TRBV2
D: TRBD1
size: -
J: TRBJ2-7

CDR3: CASPAGELFF
DNA: TGTGCCAGCCCAGCCGGGGAGCTGTTTTTT
V: TRBV7-9
D: -
size: -
J: TRBJ2-2

CDR3: CASSFTGVSNQPQHF
DNA: TGTGCCAGCAGTTTCACAGGGGTTAGCAATCAGCCCCAGCATTTT
V: TRBV6-5
D: TRBD1
size: -
J: TRBJ1-5

CDR3: CASSLALGLATDTQYF
DNA: TGTGCCAGCAGCTTAGCGCTGGGACTAGCGACAGATACGCAGTATTTT
V: TRBV11-1
D: TRBD2
size: -
J: TRBJ2-3

CDR3: CASARSNQPQHF
DNA: TGTGCCAGCGCTCGGAGCAATCAGCCCCAGCATTTT
V: TRBV27
D: -
size: -
J: TRBJ1-5

CDR3: CASSPAGQGSSEQYF
DNA: TGTGCCAGCAGCCCGGCGGGACAGGGATCCAGCGAGCAGTACTTC
V: TRBV5-6
D: TRBD1
size: -
J: TRBJ2-7

CDR3: CASSIQASQGAEAFF
DNA: TGCGCCAGCTCCATTCAAGCTTCACAGGGAGCTGAAGCTTTCTTT
V: TRBV5-1
D: -
size: -
J: TRBJ1-1

CDR3: CASSDAGGPETQYF
DNA: TGTGCCAGCAGCGATGCGGGGGGGCCGGAGACCCAGTACTTC
V: TRBV6-5
D: TRBD2
size: -
J: TRBJ2-5

CDR3: CASLPPIATNEKLFF
DNA: TGTGCCAGCTTGCCACCAATAGCAACTAATGAAAAACTGTTTTTT
V: TRBV7-9
D: -
size: -
J: TRBJ1-4

CDR3: CASRGMGTDKTYEQYF
DNA: TGTGCCAGCAGAGGAATGGGGACAGATAAAACCTACGAGCAGTACTTC
V: TRBV3-1/TRBV3-2
D: TRBD1
size: -
J: TRBJ2-7

CDR3: CASSPLTGGDGEKLFF
DNA: TGTGCCAGCAGCCCTCTCACGGGGGGAGACGGTGAAAAACTGTTTTTT
V: TRBV5-8
D: -
size: once
J: TRBJ1-4

CDR3: CASSFLRDFGNIQYF
DNA: TGTGCCAGCAGCTTCCTCCGGGACTTCGGAAACATTCAGTACTTC
V: TRBV7-9
D: -
size: -
J: TRBJ2-4

CDR3: CASSASGHLYEQYF
DNA: TGCGCCAGCAGCGCCTCGGGACATCTGTACGAGCAGTACTTC
V: TRBV5-1
D: -
size: -
J: TRBJ2-7

CDR3: CASSLFLSRQPQHF
DNA: TGTGCCAGCAGCTTGTTTCTGTCTAGACAGCCCCAGCATTTT
V: TRBV5-6
D: -
size: -
J: TRBJ1-5

CDR3: CASSAYSGRMIRETQYF
DNA: TGTGCCAGCAGCGCCTATAGCGGGAGAATGATTCGGGAGACCCAGTACTTC
V: TRBV9
D: TRBD2
size: -
J: TRBJ2-5

CDR3: CASRRERLGDEQFF
DNA: TGCGCCAGCAGACGGGAGAGGTTAGGGGATGAGCAGTTCTTC
V: TRBV5-1
D: -
size: -
J: TRBJ2-1

CDR3: CASEQGAVNTEAFF
DNA: TGTGCTAGTGAGCAGGGGGCAGTGAACACTGAAGCTTTCTTT
V: TRBV12-5
D: TRBD1
size: -
J: TRBJ1-1

CDR3: CASSLKRGGTYEQYF
DNA: TGTGCCAGCAGCTTGAAGCGGGGGGGGACCTACGAGCAGTACTTC
V: TRBV5-4
D: TRBD2
size: -
J: TRBJ2-7

CDR3: CASSPLLRAQNTGELFF
DNA: TGCGCCAGCAGTCCCCTATTGCGGGCCCAGAACACCGGGGAGCTGTTTTTT
V: TRBV5-1
D: -
size: -
J: TRBJ2-2

CDR3: CSVLVTEAFF
DNA: TGCAGCGTACTGGTCACTGAAGCTTTCTTT
V: TRBV29-1
D: -
size: -
J: TRBJ1-1

CDR3: CATSRPGTGSYEQYF
DNA: TGTGCCACCAGCAGGCCCGGGACAGGGAGCTACGAGCAGTACTTC
V: TRBV15
D: TRBD1
size: -
J: TRBJ2-7

CDR3: CASKIGEQGAGEQFF
DNA: TGTGCCAGCAAAATCGGCGAACAGGGGGCAGGTGAGCAGTTCTTC
V: TRBV2
D: TRBD1
size: -
J: TRBJ2-1

CDR3: CASRMSPGRLTGELFF
DNA: TGTGCCAGCAGGATGTCTCCCGGGAGATTAACCGGGGAGCTGTTTTTT
V: TRBV2
D: -
size: -
J: TRBJ2-2